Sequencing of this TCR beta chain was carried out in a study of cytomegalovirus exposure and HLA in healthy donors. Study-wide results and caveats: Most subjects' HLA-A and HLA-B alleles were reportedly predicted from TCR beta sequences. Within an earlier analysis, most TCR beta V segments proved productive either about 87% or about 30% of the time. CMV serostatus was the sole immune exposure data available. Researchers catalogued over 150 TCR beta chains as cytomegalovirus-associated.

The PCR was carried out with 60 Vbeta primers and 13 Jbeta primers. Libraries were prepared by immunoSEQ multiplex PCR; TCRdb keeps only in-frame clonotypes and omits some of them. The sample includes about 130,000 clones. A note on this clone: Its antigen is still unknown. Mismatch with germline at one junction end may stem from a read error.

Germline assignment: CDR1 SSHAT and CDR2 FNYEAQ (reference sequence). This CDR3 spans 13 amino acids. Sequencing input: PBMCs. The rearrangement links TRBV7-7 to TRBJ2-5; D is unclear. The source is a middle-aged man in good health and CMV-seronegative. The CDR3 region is CASSSSGQETQYF. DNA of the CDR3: TGTGCTAGCAGCTCGTCGGGCCAAGAGACCCAGTACTTC. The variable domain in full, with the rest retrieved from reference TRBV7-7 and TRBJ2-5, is GAGVSQSPRYKVTKRGQDVTLRCDPISSHATLYWYQQALGQGPEFLTYFNYEAQPDKSGLPSDRFSAERPEGSISTLTIQRTEQRDSAMYRCASSSSGQETQYFGPGTRLLVL.